One TCR beta chain is described in this entry. The clone's antigen remains unknown. Including cysteine and phenylalanine, the CDR3 has 14 amino acids. Left in the record is the CDR3 DNA by itself, 42 bases read in frame from the first base. V is cut by 2 bases and J by 6 bases, and the space between the germline ends is 12 bases. The CDR1 and CDR2 encoded by the germline V gene are MNHEY and SVGAGI. This entry belongs to a study of cytomegalovirus exposure and HLA in healthy donors (TCRdb year 2017). For context, the study as a whole: An earlier analysis of approximately 550 of the donors reported approximately 270 Gb of sequence data and 100 million to 130 million unique TCR beta sequences from about 180 million T cells. To decide whether each TCR beta V gene segment behaved as functional or pseudogenic, an earlier analysis of over 500 of the donors relied on high-throughput TCR beta sequencing. Several DR-DQ haplotypes were treated as single units for association and clustering because of strong linkage in the cohort. The number of typed donors differed by locus: about 629-630 for A, B, C, DRB1 and DQB1; 500 to 550 for DQA1; about 600 for DPA1; and roughly 450 for DPB1. Every discovery cohort repertoire had been produced on one sequencing platform. The study was designed to test whether signatures of past pathogen exposure could be identified by cataloging public T cell receptors. The study profiled the T cell repertoires of hundreds of subjects by immunosequencing and related them to cytomegalovirus serostatus. Genome-wide SNP genotypes for about 65% of the 666 donors were used in a later genetic analysis, which treated that subset as a discovery cohort. Class I and class II HLA loci were covered by the typing at four-digit resolution. In a later analysis, previously published TCR beta repertoires from roughly 710 donors were re-analyzed and high-resolution HLA genotyping was added so that TCR occurrence patterns could be studied. In addition to the first cohort of several hundred subjects, a separate validation cohort of approximately 120 different subjects was used. The later analysis used no new phenotypic data to find candidate immune exposures, relying instead on TCR beta sequences and their occurrence across donors. Among about 400 genotyped donors of the cohort, an average of roughly 230,000 unique TCR beta nucleotide sequences was sequenced per donor, of which approximately 19% were non-productive. To predict cytomegalovirus infection status, the study brought together high-throughput TCR immunosequencing, statistical association of individual TCRs with disease status, and machine learning. Of the roughly 400 genotyped donors, around 81% fell in the genetic ancestry cluster associated with self-reported Caucasian donors. Alongside the repertoire data, information on donor age, sex, ethnicity and CMV serostatus was compiled. An early release covering roughly 640 HLA-typed donors comprised about 290 gigabases of sequencing data and around 85 million unique TCR sequences.

Paper-wide results and their limitations: A further reported finding was that TCR beta sequences accurately predicted the HLA-A and HLA-B alleles for most subjects in the first cohort. Compared with the roughly 720-donor mean, donors in an Asian-associated ancestry cluster had fewer N-insertions in productive TCRs, according to a later genetic analysis. A total of roughly 160 TCR beta chains were listed by the study as associated with cytomegalovirus. When HLA alleles, especially DR and DQ, strongly co-occurred, TCR associations were difficult to assign to individual alleles. In a later analysis, most CMV-associated TCR beta chains were found to appear HLA-restricted, with HLA associations seemingly driven largely by CMV exposure. The sequencing pipeline was judged likely to have produced a cluster of highly shared sequence variants as a technical artifact. The authors suggested that the approach could potentially be extended to other disease states and immunological phenotypes. Most TCR sequences were seen in very few donors, while some public TCRs were found in many individuals. Because HLA typing was unavailable for some donors at each locus, only the typed subset was used in association tests. The cohort was sequenced for TCR beta chains only, and without alpha or paired-chain data the features that could be detected were limited. Some IMGT-functional V segments, including TRBV6-2 and TRBV6-3, could not be told apart with the 87-base-pair reads, so those segments were excluded. The presence/absence analyses assumed that sequencing depth was roughly uniform across donors, and that assumption may not be true. In a later analysis, HLA-associated TCR beta chains showed more clonal expansion and lower generation probabilities than non-associated chains that were equally common. A later analysis reported that several top co-occurrence clusters appeared linked to parvovirus B19, influenza, CMV and Epstein-Barr virus. Correlated functional status among segregating V segments might reflect linkage disequilibrium, but an unknown experimental factor could not be ruled out. Immune exposure information for the cohort was limited to CMV serostatus. The earlier analysis of some 540 of the donors excluded seventeen rarely observed V segments, including chromosome 9 orphons, because counts were too low. In an earlier analysis of 587 of the donors, most TCR beta V segments appeared in productive rearrangements about 90% or about 30% of the time, broadly matching IMGT annotations. At a false discovery rate of 0.05, a later analysis linked 16,000 or so TCR beta sequences to specific HLA alleles. In a later genetic analysis, a missense DCLRE1C variant was associated with V-gene and J-gene trimming of TCR beta chains, and the association was replicated in an independent cohort. In a later analysis, TCR association rates were found to vary across HLA loci, with the most associated TCRs seen for DRB1 alleles and the fewest for HLA-C alleles. In vitro tests confirmed that three of the cytomegalovirus-associated TCR beta chains recognize cytomegalovirus antigens. The classifier was reported to diagnose cytomegalovirus status with high specificity and sensitivity in both the original cohort and the validation cohort.

The cohort was made up of about 610 healthy bone marrow donors. Cohort members were all nominally healthy when sampled, although unrecorded immune exposures were likely present. The donor was CMV seronegative and was included in the group of approximately 350 seronegative cohort members. Every donor gave a peripheral blood sample, and the peripheral blood mononuclear cells from that sample were used for TCR beta sequencing. The Qiagen DNeasy Blood Extraction Kit was used to extract genomic DNA from the blood cell samples. Libraries were prepared through the immunoSEQ multiplex PCR assay. For the multiplex PCR, a mixture combining 60 forward primers for TCR Vbeta segments and 13 reverse primers for TCR Jbeta segments was used. A multiplex PCR assay on genomic DNA amplified the CDR3 region of rearranged TCR beta genes. The amplified TCR beta libraries were sequenced on the Illumina HiSeq System as 87-base-pair reads. Turning to the authors' computational methods: A later analysis counted about 76 million unique TCR beta chains across the 666 repertoires, and some 11 million of these chains were shared by at least two donors. To remove PCR and sequencing errors, raw reads were error-corrected and collapsed into unique sequences using a nearest-neighbor algorithm that merged closely related sequences. Alignment of CDR3 sequences to IMGT reference sequences was used to assign V, D and J gene segments. For a sequence to be retained, a match of at least six nucleotides was required to both a V gene segment and a J gene segment. A rearrangement counted as productive if the CDR3 had no stop codons and remained in frame with V and J, and every other rearrangement counted as non-productive. CDR3 was defined according to IMGT convention as the region running from the second conserved V-encoded cysteine to the conserved J-encoded phenylalanine. In an earlier analysis of around 570 of the donors, sequences lacking an unambiguous match to a single V gene segment were excluded. In an earlier analysis of roughly 500 of the donors, V segments were called functional above 56.7% productive rearrangements and were called segregating when the between-donor standard deviation exceeded 5%. A statistical classification framework was built for diagnosing cytomegalovirus status from the catalog of TCR beta chain sequences. In a later analysis, TCR nucleotide sequences were compared against IMGT/GENE-DB human TR gene sequences so that V and J genes could be assigned. Using the TCRdist pipeline, a later analysis assigned CDR3 sequences along with most-parsimonious VDJ recombination scenarios. In a later analysis, each TCR beta chain was defined by its CDR3 amino acid sequence together with its V-gene family, and reads lacking a unique V-gene family were excluded. As a way to deal with suspected cross-contamination and a sequencing artifact, a later analysis dropped nearly 600 nucleotide sequences that were highly shared and had low generation probability. For each public chain, a later analysis derived a clonal expansion index from normalized ranks of inferred template counts within each repertoire. In a later analysis, generation probabilities were computed using a VDJ recombination model fitted to out-of-frame rearrangements, and the results were checked against IGoR. In a later analysis, TCR-TCR, TCR-HLA and TCR-CMV co-occurrence was scored with hypergeometric tests, and a repertoire-size bias correction was applied to TCR pairs. To estimate false discovery rates, a later analysis permuted the HLA or CMV assignments 20 times. In a later analysis, co-occurring TCRs were grouped with DBSCAN, and TCRdist sequence similarity was added when clustering was performed within HLA-allele-positive subsets. Repertoires with fewer than 30,000 or more than 120,000 public chains were left out of co-occurrence clustering, as were five repertoires with anomalous nucleotide sharing. TCRdb carries this immuneACCESS record with in-frame sequences only. Its versions omit some clonotypes, under half of them owing to an unresolved V gene in the studies checked, with the rest unexplained. V, J and clone size are taken as reported in that table, and D and trimming were inferred from the DNA itself. The table for this sample records under 70,000 clones. The ten largest clones represent around 2.1% of the sample.

The receptor's source is a woman between 18 and 30 years old in good health and CMV-seronegative. This sequence uses TRBV6-5 and TRBJ2-3, and perhaps TRBD1 as D gene, on 6 matching bases. The sequenced sample consisted of PBMCs. The sequenced DNA is TGTGCCAGCAGTTACGCGCCAGGGGAGGATACGCAGTATTTT. Protein translation: CASSYAPGEDTQYF.